What follows describes a single T cell receptor beta chain. No antigen is known for it. Per-base quality was not reported, and no clone a single base away is much larger than it. TCR CDR3 regions were amplified from genomic DNA by multiplex PCR using the deep immunoSEQ assay. Extracted genomic DNA from each cell subset was distributed evenly across all wells of several immunoSEQ 96-well plates, and each plate was treated as a replicate. For sorted subsets, each replicate PCR was loaded with 200 ng genomic DNA, equivalent to some 31,000 T cell genomes. The purified libraries were quantified using a Qubit 3.0 fluorometer, sized with a Bioanalyzer 2100, and then quantified again using the KAPA Library Quantification kit. Every immunoSEQ 96-well plate was sequenced on a dedicated single-read 150-cycle Illumina NextSeq 550 flow cell. As for the authors' bioinformatics: Because the immunoSEQ output included only junctional sequences and no quality scores, the filtering could not be the same as the filtering used for full-length reads. Sequences were annotated with PyIR, a Python wrapper for IgBLAST v1.9, and V/J genes and CDR3 were assigned using IMGT germline references. Reads were filtered out if the reads had weak V/J assignments (E-value above 1e-6), no CDR3, stop codons, out-of-frame junctions, or ambiguous translated residues. V3J clonotypes were defined by identical inferred V gene, J gene, and CDR3 amino acid sequence. Percentage overlap between repertoires was computed as shared unique clonotypes divided by the size of the smaller repertoire. Three approaches were used to assess repertoire richness: RTK rarefaction, the Chao1 estimator, and Recon v2.1 estimates of unobserved clonotypes. Generation probabilities were computed with OLGA for all TCRbeta clonotypes obtained by the gDNA method from several donors. TCRdb provides this immuneACCESS table in a form limited to in-frame rearrangements. Some clones are lacking; in checked studies, under half of them reflect an unresolved V gene, and why the rest are absent is not known. Clone size and V and J calls were adopted from that table, with D and trimming inferred from the DNA. Present in this sample are over a million clones, roughly 96% of which were seen just once. Of the sample, approximately 1.2% falls within the top ten clones.

Counted from cysteine to phenylalanine, this CDR3 has 12 amino acids. The kept DNA is CDR3 alone, 36 bases in frame from the first base. V is shortened by 3 bases, J by 0 bases, and the region joining them spans 2 bases. Sequences MDHEN (CDR1) and SYDVKM (CDR2) are obtained from the germline V gene. This specimen belongs to a study of shared clonotypes between healthy human individuals (dated by TCRdb to about 2020). Turning to the overall study: Three men and two women, aged 18 to 49 years, made up the cohort. For each donor, CD4 naive and CD4 memory were each run on three plates, CD8 naive on two plates, and CD8 memory on one plate. Libraries were prepared and TCR repertoires were sequenced by different laboratories using diverse techniques, in order to increase sequencing depth and limit assay-specific biases. To estimate repertoire size and how much clonotype sharing occurs between individuals, the study deeply sequenced the blood TCR repertoires of five healthy adults. Between about 0.8 and 9 billion PBMCs per donor were obtained by leukapheresis. The paper as a whole reports these results and caveats: Sampling was restricted to blood, and TCR repertoires in tissue are likely to differ from TCR repertoires in blood. Rarefaction of sorted-subset datasets indicated incomplete sequencing despite the large sequencing depth. The small number of donors limited the genetic and exposure-history diversity represented. Pairwise subsampling indicated that sequencing depth was expected to affect the degree of clonotype sharing among donors. Compared with non-shared clonotypes, clonotypes shared by all four sorted-subset donors had higher generation probabilities. Across a handful of donors, about 4.5% of naive CD4, approximately 3.5% of naive CD8, under 2.5% of memory CD4, and 0.4% of memory CD8 clonotypes were shared. Estimated clonotype richness was generally larger for naive than for memory subsets.

Donors were healthy HIV-negative adults with no recently reported acute infections or vaccinations. All donors were Caucasian adults living in Nashville, Tennessee, USA. CD4+ T cells were enriched through magnetic negative selection, after which naive cells were positively selected on CD45RA and the remaining negative fraction served as the memory subset. After blood collection by leukapheresis, PBMCs were isolated using Ficoll-Histopaque density gradient centrifugation and then cryopreserved in the vapor phase of liquid nitrogen. Purity and quantity of every magnetically sorted T cell population were checked by analytical flow cytometry. From each sorted fraction, genomic DNA was isolated and quantified by UV absorbance on a Nanodrop 2000c.

The receptor was derived from a man under 40 in good health. The source material was naive CD4+ T cells sorted from blood. The cell subset or site tag for this specimen amounts to: CD45RA+ positively selected. The V and J segments used are TRBV28 and TRBJ1-1; the D gene is unclear. The DNA sequence is TGTGCCAGCAGTTTTCTGAACACTGAAGCTTTCTTT. It translates as CASSFLNTEAFF.